One sample yielded the 10 T cell receptor beta chains listed below, sequenced in a study of OX40 agonist ivuxolimab in advanced cancers. Using immunoSEQ multiplex PCR, the repertoire was profiled, and TCRdb retains in-frame clones only, with some absent. Found here are 57,000 or so clones, around 85% of them singletons; the top ten hold approximately 3%. Source: CD4+ or CD8+ T cells sorted from blood, taken in a trial of the OX40 agonist ivuxolimab. The origin of the receptors is an adult with an advanced solid tumor such as melanoma, head and neck, liver or kidney cancer.

The rearrangement links TRBV10-1 to TRBJ2-5, with D unclear. CDR1 is WNHNN, CDR2 SYGVQD, per germline (reference sequence). The ends were cut back, 11 bases at V and 5 bases at J, with 9 bases in the middle. There are 10 residues in the CDR3. CDR3 bases: TGCGCCGGCTTAACGGAGACCCAGTACTTC. Residues: CAGLTETQYF.

The chain joins TRBV7-2 to TRBJ1-2; 7 nucleotides line up with TRBD1. CDR1 is SGHTA and CDR2 is FQGNSA in the germline V gene. V was clipped by 7 bases and J by 8 bases; unmatched bases: 16. This CDR3 comprises 15 residues. CDR3 sequence: CASTEAPDRREGYTF. CDR3 coding DNA: TGTGCCAGCACCGAAGCGCCGGACAGGCGAGAGGGCTACACCTTC.

This chain connects TRBV11-2 to TRBJ2-3, with D possibly matching TRBD2 (5 bases). V lost 5 bases and J 0 bases, leaving 12 bases between the germline ends. Germline loops: CDR1 SGHAT, CDR2 FQNNGV. This CDR3 has 15 residues. This chain's CDR3 is CASSKLVPSTDTQYF. The CDR3 DNA reads as TGTGCCAGCAGCAAACTAGTTCCCAGCACAGATACGCAGTATTTT. Drawing the rest from reference TRBV11-2 and TRBJ2-3, the complete variable domain is EAGVAQSPRYKIIEKRQSVAFWCNPISGHATLYWYQQILGQGPKLLIQFQNNGVVDDSQLPKDRFSAERLKGVDSTLKIQPAKLEDSAVYLCASSKLVPSTDTQYFGPGTRLTVL.

The chain has TRBV6-5 and TRBJ1-2, with unresolved D. Germline V lookup: CDR1 MNHEY, CDR2 SVGAGI. There are 15 residues in the CDR3. Deletions cut 7 bases from V and 2 bases from J, with 17 bases between. The CDR3 loop is CASTQAPFLNYGYTF. The DNA of the CDR3 is TGTGCCAGCACCCAAGCCCCCTTCTTAAACTATGGCTACACCTTC.

CDR3 bases: TGTGCCAGCAGTGGCCCCAGGGTAAATGGGAATTCACCCCTCCACTTT. Its translation: CASSGPRVNGNSPLHF. The V gene is TRBV2, the J gene TRBJ1-6, with TRBD1 as a possible D gene (5 bases). Per the germline V gene, CDR1 is SNHLY and CDR2 is FYNNEI. The germline V and J ends were trimmed by 4 bases and 7 bases, with 17 bases remaining between them. This CDR3 has 16 residues.

CDR3 in DNA: TGTGCCAGCACGACGGGTAACCAAGAGACCCAGTACTTC. Protein product: CASTTGNQETQYF. V and J are TRBV7-9 and TRBJ2-5, with D unclear. This CDR3 region has 13 residues. The germline V gene has CDR1 SEHNR and CDR2 FQNEAQ (reference sequence). V was pared by 7 bases and J by 0 bases, with 9 bases between.

The chain couples TRBV9 to TRBJ1-6; D is unresolved. The CDR3 has 14 residues. The V gene lost 4 bases and the J gene lost 5 bases, with 10 bases spanning the gap. CDR1 SGDLS and CDR2 YYNGEE come from the germline V gene. CDR3 nucleotides: TGTGCCAGCAGCTTTAGTGGGAATAATTCACCCCTCCACTTT. Protein: CASSFSGNNSPLHF.

This chain uses TRBV30 with TRBJ2-1; D is possibly TRBD1 or TRBD2 (6 bases each). Germline CDR1 is GTSNPN and CDR2 is SVGIG (reference sequence). CDR3 length: 16 amino acids. V was pared by 4 bases and J by 4 bases, with 20 bases between. The CDR3 is CAWNSASGAPYNEQFF. The CDR3 bases are TGTGCCTGGAACTCGGCTTCGGGGGCGCCTTACAATGAGCAGTTCTTC.

The V gene is TRBV5-4, the J gene TRBJ1-2; 8 bases agree with TRBD1. The CDR3 consists of 13 residues. The junction had 4 bases not matched to a gene; V was cut back by 4 bases and J by 5 bases. The V gene's germline CDR1 is SGHNT and CDR2 YYREEE (reference sequence). The CDR3 reads CASSNRGEYGYTF. CDR3 in DNA: TGTGCCAGCAGCAACAGGGGGGAATATGGCTACACCTTC.

This rearrangement joins TRBV5-1 to TRBJ2-2, with D possibly TRBD2 on 6 matching bases. Germline CDR1 SGHRS, CDR2 YFSETQ. Trimming pared 3 bases from V and 0 bases from J, leaving 9 bases between. The CDR3 length is 15 residues. The CDR3 spells CASSSLAANTGELFF. The DNA of the CDR3 is TGCGCCAGCAGCTCACTAGCTGCGAACACCGGGGAGCTGTTTTTT.